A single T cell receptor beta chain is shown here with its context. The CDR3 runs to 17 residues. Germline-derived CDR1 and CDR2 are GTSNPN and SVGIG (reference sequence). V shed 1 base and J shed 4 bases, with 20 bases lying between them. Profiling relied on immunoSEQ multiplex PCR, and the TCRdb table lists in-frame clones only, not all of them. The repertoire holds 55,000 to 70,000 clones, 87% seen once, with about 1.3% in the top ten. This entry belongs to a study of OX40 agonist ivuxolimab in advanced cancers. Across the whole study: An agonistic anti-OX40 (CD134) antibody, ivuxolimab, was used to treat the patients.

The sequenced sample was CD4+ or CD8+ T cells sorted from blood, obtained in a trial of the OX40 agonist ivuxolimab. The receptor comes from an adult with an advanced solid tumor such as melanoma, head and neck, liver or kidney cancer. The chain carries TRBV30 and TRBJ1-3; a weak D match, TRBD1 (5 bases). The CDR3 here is CAWSAPEGPVQGNTIYF. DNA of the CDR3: TGTGCCTGGAGTGCCCCCGAGGGGCCCGTTCAGGGAAACACCATATATTTT.